The source of this TCR beta chain is a study of metastatic and nonmetastatic thyroid tumors. Study in general: From malignant and benign thyroid patients, repertoires in blood and in tumor or nodule tissue were compared.

As processed by the authors: A classifier for distant metastasis in papillary thyroid cancer was constructed using CDR3 differences observed across clinicopathological groups. TCRdb re-analyzed the PCR reads through MiXCR. TCRdb, rather than the study authors, made the V and J calls. The sample shows 13,000 to 15,000 clones, about 28% of them seen only once. Thyroid surgery was preceded by no treatment in any patient. The count of this clone is one. This CDR3 contains 14 residues. Between the trimmed V and J ends, which lost 6 bases and 2 bases, there was a span of 14 bases. From germline, CDR1 is DFQATT and CDR2 SNEGSKA (reference sequence).

This chain joins TRBV20-1 and TRBJ2-1; D not certain. The source of this sequence is a female donor with papillary thyroid cancer or a benign thyroid nodule (not recorded which). Some clones in this sample may be carry-over from other donors' samples. Sequencing used blood. The CDR3 DNA sequence: TGCAGTGCCAACTCACGGAAGACCTACAATGAGCAGTTCTTC. Translating gives CSANSRKTYNEQFF.